These T cell receptor beta chains were read from a single sample in a study of control samples from healthy donors and cancer patients. TCRdb's table, derived via immunoSEQ multiplex PCR, lists solely in-frame clones and lacks some. Of some 120,000 clones listed, 80% to 90% were seen once; the top ten hold around 1.1%. Sequenced material: PBMCs. The receptor set was obtained from a woman aged 50 to 60 with colorectal cancer. Both conserved end residues are part of each CDR3. D genes are given only for firm matches. Not all rows give a size; the values are once, few, many and, for expanded clones, a class.

CDR3: CASSWGLGQGNTGELFF
DNA: TGCGCCAGCAGCTGGGGATTGGGACAGGGGAACACCGGGGAGCTGTTTTTT
size: .
V: TRBV5-1
D: TRBD1
J: TRBJ2-2

CDR3: CASSLNGRNYEQYF
DNA: TGTGCCAGCAGCTTAAACGGCAGGAACTACGAGCAGTACTTC
size: once
V: TRBV7-9
D: .
J: TRBJ2-7

CDR3: CAWSVSSYGYTF
DNA: TGTGCCTGGAGTGTAAGCAGCTATGGCTACACCTTC
size: .
V: TRBV30
D: .
J: TRBJ1-2

CDR3: CASSLRTENNSPLHF
DNA: TGTGCCAGCAGCTTGCGGACAGAGAATAATTCACCCCTCCACTTT
size: .
V: TRBV5-4
D: .
J: TRBJ1-6

CDR3: CASSSTGTYGNTIYF
DNA: TGTGCCAGTAGTTCCACAGGGACGTACGGAAACACCATATATTTT
size: once
V: TRBV19
D: .
J: TRBJ1-3

CDR3: CASSLETRENSPLHF
DNA: TGTGCCAGCAGCTTAGAGACCAGGGAGAATTCACCCCTCCACTTT
size: .
V: TRBV7-6
D: .
J: TRBJ1-6

CDR3: CASSFTDQETQYF
DNA: TGTGCCAGCAGTTTCACCGACCAAGAGACCCAGTACTTC
size: .
V: TRBV12-3/TRBV12-4
D: .
J: TRBJ2-5

CDR3: CSVARFSGETQYF
DNA: TGCAGCGTGGCTCGGTTTTCCGGGGAGACCCAGTACTTC
size: .
V: TRBV29-1
D: .
J: TRBJ2-5

CDR3: CASTIRGGRGELFF
DNA: TGTGCCAGTACCATCCGCGGGGGTAGGGGGGAGCTGTTTTTT
size: .
V: TRBV19
D: TRBD2
J: TRBJ2-2

CDR3: CASSSPGLAGAGDTQYF
DNA: TGTGCCAGCAGCTCGCCGGGACTAGCGGGAGCCGGAGATACGCAGTATTTT
size: .
V: TRBV7-3
D: TRBD2
J: TRBJ2-3

CDR3: CASSQDPQRDTDTQYF
DNA: TGCGCCAGCAGCCAAGATCCCCAGCGGGACACAGATACGCAGTATTTT
size: .
V: TRBV4-1
D: TRBD2
J: TRBJ2-3

CDR3: CASSLGGGSYEQYF
DNA: TGTGCCAGCAGCTTGGGAGGGGGCTCCTACGAGCAGTACTTC
size: .
V: TRBV5-6
D: .
J: TRBJ2-7

CDR3: CASSLASGDNEQFF
DNA: TGTGCCAGCAGCCTGGCTAGCGGGGACAATGAGCAGTTCTTC
size: .
V: TRBV3-1/TRBV3-2
D: TRBD2
J: TRBJ2-1

CDR3: CAITLDRNSYEQYF
DNA: TGTGCCATCACCCTGGACAGGAACTCCTACGAGCAGTACTTC
size: .
V: TRBV10-3
D: TRBD1
J: TRBJ2-7

CDR3: CASSIDWGRDQPQHF
DNA: TGTGCCAGTAGTATAGATTGGGGACGGGATCAGCCCCAGCATTTT
size: few
V: TRBV19
D: .
J: TRBJ1-5

CDR3: CASSFMSGGSGANVLTF
DNA: TGTGCCAGCAGTTTCATGAGTGGGGGCTCTGGGGCCAACGTCCTGACTTTC
size: .
V: TRBV27
D: .
J: TRBJ2-6

CDR3: CSASHGGRRETQYF
DNA: TGCAGTGCTAGTCATGGGGGGCGGAGGGAGACCCAGTACTTC
size: .
V: TRBV20-1
D: .
J: TRBJ2-5

CDR3: CASSMRIGELFF
DNA: TGTGCCAGTAGTATGAGGATCGGGGAGCTGTTTTTT
size: .
V: TRBV19
D: .
J: TRBJ2-2

CDR3: CATRAGGHQPQHF
DNA: TGTGCCACCCGTGCGGGTGGTCATCAGCCCCAGCATTTT
size: .
V: TRBV15
D: .
J: TRBJ1-5

CDR3: CASSKGGSGSNEQFF
DNA: TGTGCCAGTAGTAAGGGCGGGAGTGGTTCAAATGAGCAGTTCTTC
size: few
V: TRBV19
D: TRBD2
J: TRBJ2-1

CDR3: CASSPQETQYF
DNA: TGTGCCAGCAGCCCCCAAGAGACCCAGTACTTC
size: few
V: TRBV7-2
D: .
J: TRBJ2-5